These T cell receptor beta chains were read from a single sample in a study of shared clonotypes between healthy human individuals. Generated by immunoSEQ multiplex PCR, the TCRdb table keeps only in-frame clones and is missing some. Of about 2.4 million clones listed, roughly 93% are singletons. The specimen sequenced was naive CD4+ T cells from PBMCs. Receptors originate from a young man in good health. Some clones in this sample may be carry-over from other donors' samples. Each CDR3 is given with its conserved first and last residue. The D gene is left open where the match is weak. Not all rows give a size; the values are once, few, many and, for expanded clones, a class.

d_call: NA
clone_size: NA
v_call: TRBV5-1
j_call: TRBJ1-4
cdr3_nt: TGCGCCAGCAGCTTGGCCGGGGGGGAAGCAATAGAAAAACTGTTTTTT
cdr3_aa: CASSLAGGEAIEKLFF

d_call: NA
clone_size: NA
v_call: TRBV5-5
j_call: TRBJ1-4
cdr3_nt: TGTGCCAGCAGCTTGGCTTCTAATGAAAAACTGTTTTTT
cdr3_aa: CASSLASNEKLFF

d_call: NA
clone_size: NA
v_call: TRBV7-3
j_call: TRBJ2-5
cdr3_nt: TGTGCCAGCAGCTTAAGCCCAGGCGGGGAGACCCAGTACTTC
cdr3_aa: CASSLSPGGETQYF

d_call: NA
clone_size: few
v_call: TRBV28
j_call: TRBJ1-2
cdr3_nt: TGTGCCAGCAGGCACAAAACGAATCATGGCTACACCTTC
cdr3_aa: CASRHKTNHGYTF

d_call: NA
clone_size: NA
v_call: TRBV7-2
j_call: TRBJ2-2
cdr3_nt: TGTGCCAGCAGCTTAGCCGGGCTTTACGGGGAGCTGTTTTTT
cdr3_aa: CASSLAGLYGELFF

d_call: NA
clone_size: NA
v_call: TRBV6-1
j_call: TRBJ2-7
cdr3_nt: TGTGCCAGCAATACCGGGCCTCACTACGAGCAGTACTTC
cdr3_aa: CASNTGPHYEQYF

d_call: NA
clone_size: NA
v_call: TRBV25-1
j_call: TRBJ1-4
cdr3_nt: TGTGCCAGCAATCAATCGGGGTATAATGAAAAACTGTTTTTT
cdr3_aa: CASNQSGYNEKLFF

d_call: NA
clone_size: NA
v_call: TRBV9
j_call: TRBJ1-1
cdr3_nt: TGTGCCAGCAGCGCTACGATCGGGATGAACACTGAAGCTTTCTTT
cdr3_aa: CASSATIGMNTEAFF

d_call: NA
clone_size: NA
v_call: TRBV7-2
j_call: TRBJ1-4
cdr3_nt: TGTGCCAGCAGCTTACTAAGGAATGAAAAACTGTTTTTT
cdr3_aa: CASSLLRNEKLFF

d_call: NA
clone_size: NA
v_call: TRBV11-2
j_call: TRBJ1-2
cdr3_nt: TGTGCCAGCAGCCCGCGGACACCCTCCTATGGCTACACCTTC
cdr3_aa: CASSPRTPSYGYTF

d_call: NA
clone_size: NA
v_call: TRBV11-2
j_call: TRBJ2-2
cdr3_nt: TGTGCCAGCAGTTTAGGCCTAGCGCAGAACACCGGGGAGCTGTTTTTT
cdr3_aa: CASSLGLAQNTGELFF

d_call: TRBD1
clone_size: NA
v_call: TRBV5-1
j_call: TRBJ1-2
cdr3_nt: TGCGCCAGCGGGGATAGACAGGGTCCCTATGGCTACACCTTC
cdr3_aa: CASGDRQGPYGYTF

d_call: NA
clone_size: NA
v_call: TRBV7-2
j_call: TRBJ2-5
cdr3_nt: TGTGCCAGCAGCTTATCCGTGGAGACCCAGTACTTC
cdr3_aa: CASSLSVETQYF

d_call: NA
clone_size: once
v_call: TRBV7-2
j_call: TRBJ1-3
cdr3_nt: TGTGCCAGCAGCTTAGGAGTCGAAAACACCATATATTTT
cdr3_aa: CASSLGVENTIYF

d_call: NA
clone_size: NA
v_call: TRBV7-2
j_call: TRBJ2-2
cdr3_nt: TGTGCCAGCAGCTTACCGAACGGCGGGGAGCTGTTTTTT
cdr3_aa: CASSLPNGGELFF

d_call: NA
clone_size: NA
v_call: TRBV2
j_call: TRBJ1-1
cdr3_nt: TGTGCCAGTAGGACCAACCAGAACACTGAAGCTTTCTTT
cdr3_aa: CASRTNQNTEAFF

d_call: NA
clone_size: NA
v_call: TRBV10-3
j_call: TRBJ1-1
cdr3_nt: TGTGCCATCACCAAGGACAGTATGAACACTGAAGCTTTCTTT
cdr3_aa: CAITKDSMNTEAFF

d_call: TRBD2
clone_size: NA
v_call: TRBV7-8
j_call: TRBJ2-1
cdr3_nt: TGTGCCAGCAGCCAAACCGAGGTCCAGCGACTAGCGGGAGTGGCGGAGCAGTTCTTC
cdr3_aa: CASSQTEVQRLAGVAEQFF

d_call: NA
clone_size: few
v_call: TRBV30
j_call: TRBJ1-5
cdr3_nt: TGTGCCTGGAGTGTAATCCACAGCAATCAGCCCCAGCATTTT
cdr3_aa: CAWSVIHSNQPQHF

d_call: TRBD1
clone_size: NA
v_call: TRBV5-1
j_call: TRBJ2-7
cdr3_nt: TGCGCCAGCAGCTTGGGTGGGACAGGCATCTACGAGCAGTACTTC
cdr3_aa: CASSLGGTGIYEQYF

d_call: NA
clone_size: NA
v_call: TRBV27
j_call: TRBJ1-1
cdr3_nt: TGTGCCAGCAGTTTATCGACAGGGAACACTGAAGCTTTCTTT
cdr3_aa: CASSLSTGNTEAFF

d_call: TRBD1
clone_size: few
v_call: TRBV4-1
j_call: TRBJ1-1
cdr3_nt: TGCGCCAGCATGGACAGGGCGTTGAACACTGAAGCTTTCTTT
cdr3_aa: CASMDRALNTEAFF

d_call: NA
clone_size: NA
v_call: TRBV6-5
j_call: TRBJ1-5
cdr3_nt: TGTGCCAGCAGTTACTCGAGCGGAGAAAATCAGCCCCAGCATTTT
cdr3_aa: CASSYSSGENQPQHF

d_call: NA
clone_size: NA
v_call: TRBV15
j_call: TRBJ1-5
cdr3_nt: TGTGCCACCAGCAGGGACCCCCAAACTCTATATAGCAATCAGCCCCAGCATTTT
cdr3_aa: CATSRDPQTLYSNQPQHF

d_call: NA
clone_size: NA
v_call: TRBV6-1
j_call: TRBJ2-2
cdr3_nt: TGTGCCAGCAGTGAGGTGAAAGACAGAACCGGGGAGCTGTTTTTT
cdr3_aa: CASSEVKDRTGELFF

d_call: TRBD1
clone_size: NA
v_call: TRBV18
j_call: TRBJ2-7
cdr3_nt: TGTGCCAGCTCACCCGGGACAGGGGGCTCCTACGAGCAGTACTTC
cdr3_aa: CASSPGTGGSYEQYF

d_call: NA
clone_size: NA
v_call: TRBV6-5
j_call: TRBJ1-1
cdr3_nt: TGTGCCAGCAGCCTACGGTCGGCAGGGAGGGCTTTCTTT
cdr3_aa: CASSLRSAGRAFF

d_call: TRBD1
clone_size: NA
v_call: TRBV5-1
j_call: TRBJ1-1
cdr3_nt: TGCGCCAGCAGCACAGGGGAGAGGGAAGCTTTCTTT
cdr3_aa: CASSTGEREAFF

d_call: NA
clone_size: NA
v_call: TRBV30
j_call: TRBJ2-1
cdr3_nt: TGTGCCTGGAGGAAAGTCACAGGGATGGGCAATGAGCAGTTCTTC
cdr3_aa: CAWRKVTGMGNEQFF

d_call: TRBD1
clone_size: NA
v_call: TRBV11-3
j_call: TRBJ1-2
cdr3_nt: TGTGCCAGCAGTCGGACAGGGGAAGGCTACACCTTC
cdr3_aa: CASSRTGEGYTF

d_call: NA
clone_size: once
v_call: TRBV5-4
j_call: TRBJ2-1
cdr3_nt: TGTGCCAGCAGCTTGTCGGCGAGCTCCTACAATGAGCAGTTCTTC
cdr3_aa: CASSLSASSYNEQFF

d_call: NA
clone_size: NA
v_call: TRBV30
j_call: TRBJ1-3
cdr3_nt: TGTGCCTGGATGGTCCTCGGGCAGTTTGGAAACACCATATATTTT
cdr3_aa: CAWMVLGQFGNTIYF

d_call: TRBD1
clone_size: NA
v_call: TRBV11-3
j_call: TRBJ2-5
cdr3_nt: TGTGCCAGCAGTCCCGGACAGGGGCGGGGAGAGACCCAGTACTTC
cdr3_aa: CASSPGQGRGETQYF

d_call: NA
clone_size: NA
v_call: TRBV19
j_call: TRBJ2-6
cdr3_nt: TGTGCCAGTAGTATTCGGGGGCGGGGAGCTGGGGCCAACGTCCTGACTTTC
cdr3_aa: CASSIRGRGAGANVLTF

d_call: NA
clone_size: NA
v_call: TRBV6-5
j_call: TRBJ1-1
cdr3_nt: TGTGCCAGCAGCTCCATGGCCAGGGTCGCTGAAGCTTTCTTT
cdr3_aa: CASSSMARVAEAFF

d_call: NA
clone_size: NA
v_call: TRBV9
j_call: TRBJ2-6
cdr3_nt: TGTGCCAGCAGCGTCGACTCTGGGGCCAACGTCCTGACTTTC
cdr3_aa: CASSVDSGANVLTF

d_call: NA
clone_size: NA
v_call: TRBV27
j_call: TRBJ1-1
cdr3_nt: TGTGCCAGCAGTTTCTCGGGACTGGGGACTGAAGCTTTCTTT
cdr3_aa: CASSFSGLGTEAFF

d_call: TRBD2
clone_size: once
v_call: TRBV5-4
j_call: TRBJ2-7
cdr3_nt: TGTGCCAGCAGCCCGGGACTACTGGACGAGCAGTACTTC
cdr3_aa: CASSPGLLDEQYF

d_call: TRBD1
clone_size: NA
v_call: TRBV7-2
j_call: TRBJ2-7
cdr3_nt: TGTGCCAGCAGCTCTGCCGGGACAGCTTACGAGCAGTACTTC
cdr3_aa: CASSSAGTAYEQYF

d_call: TRBD1
clone_size: NA
v_call: TRBV5-5
j_call: TRBJ1-4
cdr3_nt: TGTGCCAGCACCCGGGACAGGAGTGCAACTAATGAAAAACTGTTTTTT
cdr3_aa: CASTRDRSATNEKLFF

d_call: NA
clone_size: NA
v_call: TRBV28
j_call: TRBJ1-4
cdr3_nt: TGTGCCAGCAGTTTCCCCGGGGCTGAAAAACTGTTTTTT
cdr3_aa: CASSFPGAEKLFF

d_call: NA
clone_size: NA
v_call: TRBV28
j_call: TRBJ2-3
cdr3_nt: TGTGCCAGCAGTTTATGGAGGGTAAATACGCAGTATTTT
cdr3_aa: CASSLWRVNTQYF

d_call: TRBD1
clone_size: NA
v_call: TRBV28
j_call: TRBJ1-2
cdr3_nt: TGTGCCAGCAGTTTCTCCGGGACAGGGAAGGGCTACACCTTC
cdr3_aa: CASSFSGTGKGYTF

d_call: NA
clone_size: NA
v_call: TRBV10-3
j_call: TRBJ2-5
cdr3_nt: TGTGCCATCAGTGAAGGTCAGGGGGGAGGGGAGACCCAGTACTTC
cdr3_aa: CAISEGQGGGETQYF

d_call: NA
clone_size: NA
v_call: TRBV19
j_call: TRBJ2-1
cdr3_nt: TGTGCCAGTAGTATAGAAGCGGACAATGAGCAGTTCTTC
cdr3_aa: CASSIEADNEQFF

d_call: NA
clone_size: NA
v_call: TRBV7-2
j_call: TRBJ1-1
cdr3_nt: TGTGCCAGCAGCAATAGACAGTTTACTGAAGCTTTCTTT
cdr3_aa: CASSNRQFTEAFF

d_call: NA
clone_size: NA
v_call: TRBV14
j_call: TRBJ2-3
cdr3_nt: TGTGCCAGCAGCCCCATCGGTCCAGCGCGAAATACGCAGTATTTT
cdr3_aa: CASSPIGPARNTQYF

d_call: NA
clone_size: NA
v_call: TRBV19
j_call: TRBJ2-2
cdr3_nt: TGTGCCAGTCGAACGAACACCGGGGAGCTGTTTTTT
cdr3_aa: CASRTNTGELFF

d_call: TRBD1
clone_size: NA
v_call: TRBV5-6
j_call: TRBJ2-3
cdr3_nt: TGTGCCAGCAGCTTGAACAGGGGGCGCTTGGCCAGACGTACAGATACGCAGTATTTT
cdr3_aa: CASSLNRGRLARRTDTQYF

d_call: TRBD2
clone_size: NA
v_call: TRBV7-3
j_call: TRBJ2-1
cdr3_nt: TGTGCCAGCAGCTTAACCCCCGGTAGCGGGGCGGGGAATGAGCAGTTCTTC
cdr3_aa: CASSLTPGSGAGNEQFF

d_call: NA
clone_size: NA
v_call: TRBV10-3
j_call: TRBJ2-2
cdr3_nt: TGTGCCATCAGTGACCCCCCCGACCGTAACACCGGGGAGCTGTTTTTT
cdr3_aa: CAISDPPDRNTGELFF

d_call: NA
clone_size: NA
v_call: TRBV4-1
j_call: TRBJ2-7
cdr3_nt: TGCGCCAGCAGCCAAGACGTCGGGGCCCCGGACGAGCAGTACTTC
cdr3_aa: CASSQDVGAPDEQYF

d_call: NA
clone_size: few
v_call: TRBV6-1
j_call: TRBJ1-4
cdr3_nt: TGTGCCAGCGGACGGGGGACGAGCGAAAAACTGTTTTTT
cdr3_aa: CASGRGTSEKLFF

d_call: TRBD2
clone_size: NA
v_call: TRBV15
j_call: TRBJ2-3
cdr3_nt: TGTGCCACCAGCAGAGATCATGGGACTAGCGGAAACACAGATACGCAGTATTTT
cdr3_aa: CATSRDHGTSGNTDTQYF